This TCR beta chain was identified during a study of a mutant IDH1 vaccine in newly diagnosed glioma. Time point meaning: week 47, end of study. One vaccine dose held 300 ug of mutant IDH1 20-mer peptide and came with topical imiquimod. The CDR3 is made up of 14 amino acids. Trimming removed 3 bases from V and 4 bases from J, with 10 bases in between. Per the germline V gene, CDR1 is KGHSH and CDR2 is LQKENI. This clone was recorded a few times. Its specificity is not known. Sequencing used immunoSEQ multiplex PCR; TCRdb keeps in-frame clones, though not all of them. Among some 50,000 clones listed, approximately 88% were seen once.

The chain links TRBV18 to TRBJ2-4; D unclear. The sample consisted of PBMCs, taken from a glioma patient whose treatment included an IDH1 peptide vaccine. The receptor comes from a woman in her thirties with glioma. Some clones in this sample may be carry-over from other donors' samples. CDR3 region: CASSPRGPKNIQYF. The CDR3 DNA sequence: TGTGCCAGCTCACCGAGAGGTCCGAAAAACATTCAGTACTTC.